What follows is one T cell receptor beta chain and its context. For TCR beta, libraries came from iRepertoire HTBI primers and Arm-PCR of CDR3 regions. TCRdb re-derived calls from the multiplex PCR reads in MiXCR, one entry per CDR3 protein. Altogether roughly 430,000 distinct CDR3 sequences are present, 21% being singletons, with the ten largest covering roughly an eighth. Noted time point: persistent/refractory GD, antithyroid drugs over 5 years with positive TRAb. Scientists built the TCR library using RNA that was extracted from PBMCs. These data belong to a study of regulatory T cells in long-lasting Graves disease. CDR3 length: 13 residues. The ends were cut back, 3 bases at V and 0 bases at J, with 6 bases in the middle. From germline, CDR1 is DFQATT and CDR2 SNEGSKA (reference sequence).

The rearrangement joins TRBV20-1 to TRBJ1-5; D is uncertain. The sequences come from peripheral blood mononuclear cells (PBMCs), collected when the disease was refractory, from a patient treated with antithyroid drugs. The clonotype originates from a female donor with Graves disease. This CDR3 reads CSASWVSNQPQHF. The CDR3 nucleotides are TGCAGTGCTAGTTGGGTTAGCAATCAGCCCCAGCATTTT.